This TCR beta chain was profiled in a study of blood T cell repertoires in COVID-19 (dated by TCRdb to 2019 to 2021). Looking at the study overall: The collaborator samples originated in the United States, Italy and Spain and spanned the acute and convalescent phases of COVID-19. Where available, HLA class I and class II types were obtained from metadata supplied by the sample provider rather than from assay-based typing. The prospective study material was composed of cDNA or gDNA derived from T cells, B-cell-depleted T cells, or PBMCs. Nearly every sample came with metadata listing a de-identified subject ID, COVID-19 status, age in years and sex. The samples were drawn from the first 160 participants of the ongoing ImmuneRACE study and from some 1,300 subjects provided by 6 global collaborators. The repertoires were released in a freely available public database intended as a resource for research on the immune response to SARS-CoV-2. Subjects who had been exposed to COVID-19, were actively infected with it, or had recovered from it provided the deeply sampled blood TCRbeta repertoires that made up the dataset. On the study overall, not on this receptor specifically: The amount of clinical and demographic metadata varied by source and participant and was provided uncurated.

TCRbeta CDR3 regions were amplified from genomic DNA by means of the immunoSEQ Assay, a bias-controlled multiplex PCR. The paper's processing steps were these. Within the assay, amplification of reference gene primers was used to estimate how many nucleated cells each sample contained. To quantify the absolute abundance of each unique TCRbeta CDR3 rearrangement, sequence reads were collapsed and filtered. For each sample, productive Simpson clonality was calculated as the square root of Simpson's diversity index across productive rearrangements. TCRdb limited this immuneACCESS table to in-frame rearrangements with V and J called. A share of clones is missing; checked studies link under half to unresolved V genes, and the rest is unexplained. V, J and clone size are taken as reported in that table, and D and trimming were inferred from the DNA itself. The sample table shows about 150,000 clones, and around 80% are seen once. Nearly 15% of the sample rests with the top ten.

About this clone itself: The clone's antigen remains unknown. Within one base of it there is no much larger clone, and no base qualities were kept.

From the germline V gene, CDR1 is SGHDT and CDR2 is YYEEEE. For this chain, trimming is 4 bases at the V end and 0 bases at the J end, and the number of junction bases without a gene match is 6. The CDR3 starts with the cysteine, ends with the phenylalanine, and has 16 residues. Only the CDR3 region is kept as DNA, spanning 48 bases read in frame from base 1. The collaborating institutions used their own protocols to collect whole blood in K2EDTA tubes. For TCRbeta analysis, collaborator samples were shipped as frozen whole blood, as isolated PBMCs, or as DNA extracted from either sample type. Sequenced material: peripheral blood. The chain uses TRBV5-6 and TRBJ1-4; TRBD1 lines up with 7 middle nucleotides. This TCR was recovered from a human donor with acute or convalescent COVID-19. The donor label of this sample is uncertain. The sequenced DNA is TGTGCCAGCAGCGAACAGGGGCTGGCAACTAATGAAAAACTGTTTTTT. This translates into CASSEQGLATNEKLFF.